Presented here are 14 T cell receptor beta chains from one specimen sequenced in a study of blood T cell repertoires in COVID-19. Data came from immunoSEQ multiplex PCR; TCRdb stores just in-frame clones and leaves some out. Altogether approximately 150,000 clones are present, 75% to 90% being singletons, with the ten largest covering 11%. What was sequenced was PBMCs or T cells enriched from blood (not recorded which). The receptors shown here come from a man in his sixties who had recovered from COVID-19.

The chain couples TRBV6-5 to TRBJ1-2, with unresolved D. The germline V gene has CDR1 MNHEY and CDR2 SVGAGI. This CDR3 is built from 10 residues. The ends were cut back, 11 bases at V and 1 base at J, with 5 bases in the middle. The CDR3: CAEGNYGYTF. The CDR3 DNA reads TGTGCCGAGGGTAACTATGGCTACACCTTC.

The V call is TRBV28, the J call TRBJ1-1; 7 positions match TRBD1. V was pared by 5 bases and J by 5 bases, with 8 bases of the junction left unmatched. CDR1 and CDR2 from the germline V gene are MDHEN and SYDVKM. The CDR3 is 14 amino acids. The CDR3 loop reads CASSPDRELTEAFF. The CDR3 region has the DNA TGTGCCAGCAGTCCCGACAGGGAGTTAACTGAAGCTTTCTTT. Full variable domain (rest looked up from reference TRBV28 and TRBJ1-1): DVKVTQSSRYLVKRTGEKVFLECVQDMDHENMFWYRQDPGLGLRLIYFSYDVKMKEKGDIPEGYSVSREKKERFSLILESASTNQTSMYLCASSPDRELTEAFFGQGTRLTVV.

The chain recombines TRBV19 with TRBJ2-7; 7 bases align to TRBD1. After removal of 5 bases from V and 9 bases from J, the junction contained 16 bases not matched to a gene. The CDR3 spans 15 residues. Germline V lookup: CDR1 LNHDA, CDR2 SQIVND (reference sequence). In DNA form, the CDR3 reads TGTGCCAGTAGTCCCCAAGGGACAGCTACTACCGGGCAGTACTTC. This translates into CASSPQGTATTGQYF.

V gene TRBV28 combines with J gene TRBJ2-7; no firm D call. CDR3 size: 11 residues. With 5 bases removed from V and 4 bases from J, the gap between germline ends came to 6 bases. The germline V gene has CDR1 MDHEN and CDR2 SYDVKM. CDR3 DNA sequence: TGTGCCAGCAGTGGCCTTTACGAGCAGTACTTC. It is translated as CASSGLYEQYF.

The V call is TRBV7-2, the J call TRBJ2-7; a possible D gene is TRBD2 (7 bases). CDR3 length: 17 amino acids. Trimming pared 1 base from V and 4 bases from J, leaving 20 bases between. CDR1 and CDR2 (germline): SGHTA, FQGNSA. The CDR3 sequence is CASSLGGAGLVPYEQYF. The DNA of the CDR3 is TGTGCCAGCAGCTTAGGGGGGGCCGGACTAGTGCCGTACGAGCAGTACTTC.

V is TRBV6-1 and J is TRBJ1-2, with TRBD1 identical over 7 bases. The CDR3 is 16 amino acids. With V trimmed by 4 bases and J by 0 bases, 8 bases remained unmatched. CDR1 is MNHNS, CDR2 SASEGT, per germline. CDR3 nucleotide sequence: TGTGCCAGCAGTGTTCCTATGGGACAGCCTAACTATGGCTACACCTTC. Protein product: CASSVPMGQPNYGYTF.

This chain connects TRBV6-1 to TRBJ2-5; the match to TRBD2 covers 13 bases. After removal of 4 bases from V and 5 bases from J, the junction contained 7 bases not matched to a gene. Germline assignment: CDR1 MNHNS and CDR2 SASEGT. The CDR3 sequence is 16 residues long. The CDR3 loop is CASSVFTSGRGETQYF. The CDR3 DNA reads TGTGCCAGCAGTGTGTTTACTAGCGGGAGGGGGGAGACCCAGTACTTC.

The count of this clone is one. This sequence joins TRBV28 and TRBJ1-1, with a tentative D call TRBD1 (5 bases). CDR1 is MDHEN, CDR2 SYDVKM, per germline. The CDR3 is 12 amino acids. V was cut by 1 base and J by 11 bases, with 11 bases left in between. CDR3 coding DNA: TGTGCCAGCAGTTTATTTCAACAGGCGGCTTTCTTT. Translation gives CASSLFQQAAFF.

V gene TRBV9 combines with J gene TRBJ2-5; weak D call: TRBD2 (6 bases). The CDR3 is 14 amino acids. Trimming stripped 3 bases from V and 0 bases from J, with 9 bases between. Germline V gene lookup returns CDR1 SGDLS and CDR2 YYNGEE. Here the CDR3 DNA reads TGTGCCAGCAGCGCTGGAGGGTACCAAGAGACCCAGTACTTC. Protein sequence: CASSAGGYQETQYF. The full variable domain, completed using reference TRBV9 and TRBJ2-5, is DSGVTQTPKHLITATGQRVTLRCSPRSGDLSVYWYQQSLDQGLQFLIQYYNGEERAKGNILERFSAQQFPDLHSELNLSSLELGDSALYFCASSAGGYQETQYFGPGTRLLVL.

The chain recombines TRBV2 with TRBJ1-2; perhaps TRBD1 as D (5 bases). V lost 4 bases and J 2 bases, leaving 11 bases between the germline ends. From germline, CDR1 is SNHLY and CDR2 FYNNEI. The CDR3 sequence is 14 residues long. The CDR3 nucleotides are TGTGCCAGCAGTGGAATGGGGGGGAACTATGGCTACACCTTC. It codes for CASSGMGGNYGYTF.

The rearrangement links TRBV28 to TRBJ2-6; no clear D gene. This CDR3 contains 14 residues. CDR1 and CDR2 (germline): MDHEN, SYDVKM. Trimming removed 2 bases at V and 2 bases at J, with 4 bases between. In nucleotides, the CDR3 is TGTGCCAGCAGTTTACGCGCTGGGGCCAACGTCCTGACTTTC. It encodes CASSLRAGANVLTF.

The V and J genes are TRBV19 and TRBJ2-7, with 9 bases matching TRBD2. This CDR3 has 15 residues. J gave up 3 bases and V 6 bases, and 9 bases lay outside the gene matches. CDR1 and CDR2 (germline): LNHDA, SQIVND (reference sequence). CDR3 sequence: CASSLASGMVYEQYF. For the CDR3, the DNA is TGTGCCAGTAGCCTCGCTAGCGGGATGGTCTACGAGCAGTACTTC.

As DNA, the CDR3 is TGTGCCAGCAGCGTAGTACCGAGCCCGGATGAAAAACTGTTTTTT. Translating gives CASSVVPSPDEKLFF. V is TRBV9 and J is TRBJ1-4; D is unresolved. The CDR3 length is 15 residues. CDR1 and CDR2 from the germline V gene are SGDLS and YYNGEE. Trimming removed 0 bases from V and 6 bases from J, with 12 bases in between.

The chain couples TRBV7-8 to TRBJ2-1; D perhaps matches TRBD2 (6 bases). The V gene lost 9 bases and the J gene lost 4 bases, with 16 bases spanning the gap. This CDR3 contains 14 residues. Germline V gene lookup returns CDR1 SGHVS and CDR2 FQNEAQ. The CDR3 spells CASRWGEAYNEQFF. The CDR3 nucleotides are TGTGCCAGTAGATGGGGGGAGGCATACAATGAGCAGTTCTTC.